Below, 14 T cell receptor beta chains from the same sample are listed, as sequenced in a study of early T cells in non-severe SARS-CoV-2 infection. TCRdb recomputed calls from the 5' RACE reads with MiXCR, one row per CDR3 protein. Of approximately 81,000 distinct CDR3 sequences in the sample, about 6% are singletons; the top ten hold roughly 8.4%. The sample was whole blood. The receptors come from an adult who was a healthcare worker with PCR-confirmed SARS-CoV-2 infection or an uninfected control (not recorded which).

The chain uses TRBV20-1 and TRBJ2-7; D gene ambiguous. Germline V gene data show CDR1 as DFQATT and CDR2 as SNEGSKA (reference sequence). V lost 1 base, J lost 2 bases, and 12 bases lay in between. CDR3 length: 14 residues. CDR3 nucleotide sequence: TGCAGTGCTAGAGGCCCCGGAATCACCTACGAGCAGTACTTC. It is translated as CSARGPGITYEQYF.

A few counts support this clonotype. The gene calls are TRBV27 and TRBJ2-5, with TRBD1 matching 8 bases. CDR3 length equals 16 residues. Per germline, CDR1 MNHEY and CDR2 SMNVEV (reference sequence). V lost 5 bases to trimming and J lost 2 bases; unmatched junction nucleotides: 10. CDR3 in amino acids: CASSLHRGREQETQYF. The CDR3 nucleotides read TGTGCCAGCAGTCTCCACAGGGGGAGAGAACAAGAGACCCAGTACTTC.

This clonotype occurred a few times. In nucleotides, the CDR3 is TGTGCCAGCAGCGGACGGACAGGGATAAGCACAGATACGCAGTATTTT. It yields the protein CASSGRTGISTDTQYF. The chain employs TRBV3-1 and TRBJ2-3; 8 nucleotides agree with TRBD1. The ends lost 5 bases at V and 0 bases at J; junction bases unmatched: 7. Per germline, CDR1 LGHDT and CDR2 YNNKEL (reference sequence). This CDR3 region has 16 residues.

A few counts support this clonotype. The chain recombines TRBV5-1 with TRBJ1-6, with 7 bases that match TRBD1. CDR3 length equals 16 residues. V shed 4 bases, J shed 1 base, and the junction held 5 bases outside the gene matches. Germline V gene data show CDR1 as SGHRS and CDR2 as YFSETQ. CDR3 region: CASSIQGRSYNSPLHF. Written as DNA, the CDR3 is TGCGCCAGCAGCATACAGGGGAGGTCCTATAATTCACCCCTCCACTTT.

This clonotype was seen a few times. The V call is TRBV19, the J call TRBJ1-2, with TRBD1 matching over 10 bases. The V gene end was trimmed by 9 bases and the J gene end by 6 bases; junction bases not matched to a gene: 10. The CDR3 covers 14 residues. In germline, CDR1 is LNHDA, CDR2 SQIVND (reference sequence). CDR3 bases: TGTGCCAGCAGACCGACAGGGGGCGTTGATGGCTACACCTTC. Translated: CASRPTGGVDGYTF.

The chain has TRBV3-1 and TRBJ1-5; the D is unclear. The V gene's germline CDR1 is LGHDT and CDR2 YNNKEL (reference sequence). This CDR3 region has 12 residues. Deletions cut 2 bases from V and 8 bases from J, with 7 bases between. The CDR3 DNA follows: TGTGCCAGCAGCCAATCAAGGGAGCCCCAGCATTTT. Translation gives CASSQSREPQHF.

J is TRBJ1-5 and V is TRBV20-1; D possibly corresponds to TRBD1 (5 bases). In germline, CDR1 is DFQATT, CDR2 SNEGSKA (reference sequence). This CDR3 spans 14 amino acids. Trimming pared 2 bases from V and 3 bases from J, leaving 11 bases between. The CDR3 region is CSARNGGNNQPQHF. The CDR3 DNA is TGCAGTGCTAGAAACGGGGGAAACAATCAGCCCCAGCATTTT.

The V and J genes are TRBV29-1 and TRBJ2-1; D is unresolved. CDR1 and CDR2 (germline): SQVTM, ANQGSEA. The CDR3 length is 10 residues. Between the trimmed V and J ends, which lost 3 bases and 5 bases, there was a span of 2 bases. The CDR3 is CSVENNEQFF. CDR3 bases: TGCAGCGTTGAGAACAATGAGCAGTTCTTC.

This clonotype was found many times. The chain couples TRBV7-2 to TRBJ1-6, with D perhaps TRBD1 (5 bases). The germline CDR1 and CDR2 sequences are SGHTA and FQGNSA. With 5 bases removed from V and 0 bases from J, the gap between germline ends came to 14 bases. This CDR3 spans 17 amino acids. CDR3 in amino acids: CASSAPPGGSYNSPLHF. CDR3 DNA sequence: TGTGCCAGCAGCGCGCCACCCGGGGGCTCCTATAATTCACCCCTCCACTTT.

This clonotype occurred a few times. The gene calls are TRBV18 and TRBJ2-5, with D perhaps matching TRBD1 (6 bases). Looked up from germline, CDR1 is KGHSH and CDR2 is LQKENI. CDR3 length equals 14 residues. Trimming removed 3 bases from V and 5 bases from J, with 13 bases in between. The CDR3 DNA reads TGTGCCAGCTCACCCAACAGGGCCCGGGAGACCCAGTACTTC. Amino acid sequence: CASSPNRARETQYF.

The chain combines TRBV3-1 with TRBJ1-2; D gene unclear. Germline CDR1 reads LGHDT; CDR2 reads YNNKEL (reference sequence). Trimming shortened V by 7 bases and J by 7 bases, and 22 bases separated the two germline ends. The length of the CDR3 is 15 residues. The CDR3 reads CASTFQDRISSGYTF. The CDR3 nucleotides are TGTGCCAGCACCTTCCAGGACCGGATATCGTCTGGCTACACCTTC.

The rearrangement uses TRBV7-8 and TRBJ1-2; no clear D. The CDR3 contains 13 residues. Trimming pared 2 bases from V and 4 bases from J, leaving 8 bases between. CDR1 and CDR2 (germline): SGHVS, FQNEAQ. In nucleotides, the CDR3 is TGTGCCAGCAGCTTAATCTCGGCCTATGGCTACACCTTC. Amino acid sequence: CASSLISAYGYTF.

With regard to this clonotype: A much larger clone sits a single nucleotide away, making a read error possible. Given the absence of the conserved phenylalanine or tryptophan at the CDR3 end, a read error is likely. The V and J genes are TRBV18 and TRBJ2-1; 11 bases line up with TRBD2. The V and J ends lost 3 bases and 9 bases, in that order; junction bases with no gene match: 7. Germline loops: CDR1 KGHSH, CDR2 LQKENI. The CDR3 is 15 residues long. CDR3 region: CASSPGTSGQSEQFS. DNA for the CDR3: TGTGCCAGCTCACCCGGGACTAGCGGTCAGAGTGAGCAGTTCTCC.

With regard to this clonotype: Since a much larger clone is just one base distant, this may be a read error. The J gene is TRBJ2-7, the V gene TRBV7-6; D is perhaps TRBD1 or TRBD2 (5 bases each). The CDR3 is 13 amino acids. Trimming left V 5 bases short and J 4 bases short, with 12 bases between. Germline values: CDR1 SGHVS, CDR2 FNYEAQ. CDR3 amino acids: CASSKDSGYEQYF. CDR3 in DNA: TGTGCCAGCAGCAAAGACAGCGGATACGAGCAGTACTTC. The full variable domain, in which reference TRBV7-6 and TRBJ2-7 provide the parts outside the CDR3, is GAGVSQSPRYKVTKRGQDVALRCDPISGHVSLYWYRQALGQGPEFLTYFNYEAQQDKSGLPNDRFSAERPEGSISTLTIQRTEQRDSAMYRCASSKDSGYEQYFGPGTRLTVT.